This T cell receptor (beta chain) was identified in a study of blood T cell repertoires in COVID-19. Overall study: Acute and convalescent COVID-19 specimens originated in the United States, Italy and Spain.

Profiling relied on immunoSEQ multiplex PCR, and the TCRdb table lists in-frame clones only, not all of them. The top ten clones hold less than 2.5% of a sample with some 270,000 clones, 89% of them seen once. This CDR3 region has 13 residues. V lost 5 bases to trimming and J lost 5 bases; unmatched junction nucleotides: 6. Looked up from germline, CDR1 is SGHDT and CDR2 is YYEEEE. The sequence was obtained from a man aged 45 to 65 with acute or convalescent COVID-19. The chain employs TRBV5-6 and TRBJ1-1, with 7 bases lining up with TRBD1. Material: peripheral blood. The CDR3 loop is CASSFRGATEAFF. Here the CDR3 DNA reads TGTGCCAGCAGTTTCAGGGGGGCAACTGAAGCTTTCTTT.